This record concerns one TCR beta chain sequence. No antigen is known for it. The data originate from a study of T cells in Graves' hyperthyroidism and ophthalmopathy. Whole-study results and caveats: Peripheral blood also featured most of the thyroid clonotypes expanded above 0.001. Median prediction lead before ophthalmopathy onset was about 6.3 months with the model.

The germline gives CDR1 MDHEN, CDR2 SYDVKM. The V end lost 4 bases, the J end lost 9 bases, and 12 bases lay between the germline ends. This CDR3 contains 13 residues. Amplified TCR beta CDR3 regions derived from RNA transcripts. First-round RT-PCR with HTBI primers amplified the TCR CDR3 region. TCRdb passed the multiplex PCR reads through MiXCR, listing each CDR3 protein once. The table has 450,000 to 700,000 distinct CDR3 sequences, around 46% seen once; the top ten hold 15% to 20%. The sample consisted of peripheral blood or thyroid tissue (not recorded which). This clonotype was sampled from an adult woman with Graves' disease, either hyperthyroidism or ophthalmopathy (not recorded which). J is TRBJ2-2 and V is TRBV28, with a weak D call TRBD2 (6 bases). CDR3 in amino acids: CASSSGTPRELFF. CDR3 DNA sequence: TGTGCCAGCAGTTCCGGGACTCCGCGGGAGCTGTTTTTT. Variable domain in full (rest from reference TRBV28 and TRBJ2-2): DVKVTQSSRYLVKRTGEKVFLECVQDMDHENMFWYRQDPGLGLRLIYFSYDVKMKEKGDIPEGYSVSREKKERFSLILESASTNQTSMYLCASSSGTPRELFFGEGSRLTVL.